One and the same sample provided the 8 T cell receptor beta chains below, sequenced in a study of CD8 T cells in ankylosing spondylitis. TCRdb recomputed calls from the 5' RACE reads with MiXCR, one row per CDR3 protein. This sample yields around 340,000 distinct CDR3 sequences, of which roughly 20% are seen a single time; around 13% belongs to the top ten. The material sequenced was blood, either unsorted or a sorted T cell fraction (not recorded which). The receptors stem from a male donor with ankylosing spondylitis or in good health (not recorded which).

The rearrangement links TRBV10-2 to TRBJ1-2, with no clear D. Trimming shortened V by 8 bases and J by 1 base, and 14 bases separated the two germline ends. Germline lookup yields CDR1 WSHSY and CDR2 SAAADI. This CDR3 comprises 14 residues. The CDR3 reads CASGTVPLNYGYTF. CDR3 DNA: TGCGCCAGCGGAACAGTACCTCTTAACTATGGCTACACCTTC.

V gene TRBV7-8 combines with J gene TRBJ2-3; possible D gene TRBD2, 5 bases. Germline V gene lookup returns CDR1 SGHVS and CDR2 FQNEAQ. V lost 4 bases and J lost 5, with 13 bases in between. The CDR3 is 14 amino acids. In DNA form, the CDR3 reads TGTGCCAGCAGCTCACGGACTGTGCAAGATACGCAGTATTTT. This sequence encodes CASSSRTVQDTQYF.

J is TRBJ2-1 and V is TRBV29-1; no clear D. Germline CDR1 is SQVTM and CDR2 is ANQGSEA. The CDR3 length is 15 residues. With 3 bases removed from V and 0 bases from J, the gap between germline ends came to 12 bases. The CDR3 nucleotides read TGCAGCGTTGACGGGCAGTTGAGCTCCTACAATGAGCAGTTCTTC. This codes for CSVDGQLSSYNEQFF.

The table lists this clonotype with a few counts. The genes are TRBV15 and TRBJ2-3; D gene unclear. V was shortened by 0 bases and J by 5 bases, with 9 bases between the two germline ends. This CDR3 is built from 14 residues. The germline V gene encodes CDR1 LNHNV and CDR2 YYDKDF (reference sequence). The CDR3 sequence is CATSRDRNLDTQYF. CDR3 in DNA: TGTGCCACCAGCAGAGACCGAAACTTAGATACGCAGTATTTT.

This clonotype has a handful of counts. The chain has TRBV29-1 and TRBJ2-2; the D is unclear. The CDR3 length is 13 residues. V gave up 2 bases and J gave up 2 bases, with 6 bases separating them. CDR1 is SQVTM, CDR2 ANQGSEA, per germline. The CDR3 here is CSVETVNTGELFF. The DNA of the CDR3 is TGCAGCGTTGAAACAGTCAACACCGGGGAGCTGTTTTTT.

The rearrangement links TRBV10-3 to TRBJ2-1; 9 nucleotides match TRBD2. The CDR3 is 16 residues long. V shed 0 bases and J 8 bases; nucleotides not matched to a gene: 8. Per germline, CDR1 ENHRY and CDR2 SYGVKD. The CDR3 loop is CAISESAASGADEQFF. The CDR3, as DNA: TGTGCCATCAGTGAGTCAGCAGCTAGCGGGGCGGATGAGCAGTTCTTC.

The chain carries TRBV7-2 and TRBJ2-7, with D possibly TRBD2 on 5 matching bases. This CDR3 has 13 residues. Germline CDR1 is SGHTA and CDR2 is FQGNSA. Between the trimmed V and J ends, which lost 5 bases and 6 bases, there was a span of 14 bases. The CDR3 bases are TGTGCCAGCAGCCTTACTAGGTGGTTCGAGCAGTACTTC. This encodes CASSLTRWFEQYF.

This clonotype has just a few counts. The chain couples TRBV12-3 or TRBV12-4 to TRBJ2-7; 7 nucleotides match TRBD1. With 4 bases clipped from V and 2 bases from J, the junction kept 5 bases outside the gene matches. This CDR3 region has 14 residues. CDR3 coding DNA: TGTGCCAGCAGTTCGGGACAGAGTGCCTACGAGCAGTACTTC. The encoded protein is CASSSGQSAYEQYF.